A single sample gave rise to the 9 T cell receptor beta chains below, sequenced in a study of glioma-infiltrating T cells. Amplification of TCR alpha and beta CDR3 regions from RNA used iRepertoire nested multiplex PCR. TCRdb re-called the multiplex PCR reads through MiXCR, storing one row per CDR3 protein. The sample has roughly 200,000 distinct CDR3 sequences, 32% seen once. Input material: glioma tissue, nonneoplastic brain tissue, or PBMCs (not recorded which). The receptors originated from a human donor with low-grade glioma or glioblastoma, undergoing nonglioma brain surgery, or in good health (not recorded which).

This chain connects TRBV3-1 to TRBJ2-7; TRBD2 aligns across 11 bases. This CDR3 contains 16 residues. CDR1 and CDR2 (germline): LGHDT, YNNKEL (reference sequence). J gave up 2 bases and V 0 bases, and 3 bases lay outside the gene matches. Written as DNA, the CDR3 is TGTGCCAGCAGCCAAGATTCGACTAGCGGGGCCTACGAGCAGTACTTC. Amino acid sequence: CASSQDSTSGAYEQYF.

The chain has TRBV12-3 or TRBV12-4 and TRBJ2-3; 7 nucleotides line up with TRBD1. V lost 6 bases, J lost 6 bases, and 3 bases stayed unmatched. This CDR3 spans 12 amino acids. CDR3 bases: TGTGCCAGCAGGGAACAGGGGGATACGCAGTATTTT. This codes for CASREQGDTQYF.

This clonotype was recorded many times. This chain uses TRBV27 with TRBJ2-2; no clear D gene. This CDR3 is built from 16 residues. Germline CDR1 MNHEY, CDR2 SMNVEV (reference sequence). Trimming left V 4 bases short and J 4 bases short, with 16 bases between. The DNA of the CDR3 is TGTGCCAGCAGTTCATCCATCCAGGCCTTCACCGGGGAGCTGTTTTTT. Translation: CASSSSIQAFTGELFF.

This clonotype was observed many times. The rearrangement links TRBV6-2 or TRBV6-3 to TRBJ2-1; 10 bases fit TRBD2. J gave up 5 bases and V 6 bases, and 10 bases lay outside the gene matches. The CDR3 covers 16 residues. Germline CDR1 MNHEY, CDR2 SVGEGT. In DNA, the CDR3 is TGTGCCAGCAGCCTAAACAGGCTAGCGGGGGACAATGAGCAGTTCTTC. Protein: CASSLNRLAGDNEQFF.

This clonotype was seen ten or more times. The chain carries TRBV6-2 or TRBV6-3 and TRBJ1-1; no definite D call. The V gene's germline CDR1 is MNHEY and CDR2 SVGEGT. The CDR3 loop spans 14 amino acids. With 6 bases removed from V and 1 base from J, the gap between germline ends came to 12 bases. CDR3 DNA: TGTGCCAGCAGCATAGCCGGGTGGAACACTGAAGCTTTCTTT. This gives the protein CASSIAGWNTEAFF.

This clonotype was recorded at least ten times. The genes are TRBV2 and TRBJ1-5; D ambiguous. The germline V gene has CDR1 SNHLY and CDR2 FYNNEI. This CDR3 spans 15 amino acids. Trimming cost V 7 bases and J 1 base, with 14 bases left between them. Here the CDR3 reads CASNRIRASNQPQHF. The CDR3 DNA reads as TGTGCCAGCAACCGAATAAGGGCGAGCAATCAGCCCCAGCATTTT.

This chain connects TRBV2 to TRBJ1-3, with unresolved D. V was cut by 6 bases and J by 0 bases, with 12 bases left in between. There are 15 residues in the CDR3. CDR1 is SNHLY, CDR2 FYNNEI, per germline. CDR3 in amino acids: CASRPDVSSGNTIYF. The CDR3 bases are TGTGCCAGCAGACCCGACGTGAGCTCTGGAAACACCATATATTTT. The full variable domain, in which reference TRBV2 and TRBJ1-3 provide the parts outside the CDR3, is EPEVTQTPSHQVTQMGQEVILRCVPISNHLYFYWYRQILGQKVEFLVSFYNNEISEKSEIFDDQFSVERPDGSNFTLKIRSTKLEDSAMYFCASRPDVSSGNTIYFGEGSWLTVV.

The CDR3 sequence: CSANPLAGKLVQYF. DNA for the CDR3: TGCAGTGCTAATCCTTTAGCGGGGAAACTAGTGCAGTACTTC. This chain uses TRBV20-1 with TRBJ2-7; TRBD2 matches 8 bases. The CDR3 spans 14 residues. With V trimmed by 4 bases and J by 9 bases, 14 bases remained unmatched. Germline loops: CDR1 DFQATT, CDR2 SNEGSKA (reference sequence).

The chain uses TRBV7-3 and TRBJ2-1, with 9 bases matching TRBD2. Germline V CDR1 and CDR2: SGHTA, FQGTGA. V shed 2 bases and J 4 bases; nucleotides not matched to a gene: 3. This CDR3 is 15 amino acids long. CDR3 sequence (DNA): TGTGCCAGCAGCTTAGTTCTAGCGGGATACAATGAGCAGTTCTTC. Protein sequence: CASSLVLAGYNEQFF.